The 11 T cell receptor beta chains in this list originate from one sample, sequenced in a study of spatial heterogeneity in lung cancer (dated by TCRdb to about 2019). Library method: 5' RACE. Data came from a NextSeq 500. TCRdb's own reprocessing of the public reads used fastp at Q25 and MiXCR and kept productive beta chains. Each entry merges the rows of one CDR3 protein and shows their most common DNA and genes. The sample table holds tens of thousands of distinct CDR3 sequences, of which around 12% were seen once. In total, the top ten clones hold 4.6% of the sample. Sample time point, as interpreted from the label and publication: sample taken at primary tumor resection. Without any cell sorting, TCR sequencing was performed on whole RNA extracted either from tumor and nontumor lung tissue or from cryopreserved PBMC samples. The material sequenced was PBMCs, taken at surgery. These receptors were obtained from a male donor with early-stage non-small cell lung cancer.

The V call is TRBV11-1, the J call TRBJ2-3, with D hard to call. Between the trimmed V and J ends, which lost 1 base and 0 bases, there was a span of 11 bases. Germline V gene data show CDR1 as SGHAT and CDR2 as FQDESV (reference sequence). The CDR3 totals 16 residues. The CDR3 sequence is CASSLGVLTSTDTQYF. Written as DNA, the CDR3 is TGTGCCAGCAGCTTAGGAGTCCTAACTAGCACAGATACGCAGTATTTT.

This clonotype has more than one count but fewer than ten. V is TRBV19 and J is TRBJ2-3, with a possible D match to TRBD2 (6 bases). Germline CDR1 LNHDA, CDR2 SQIVND (reference sequence). The CDR3 covers 14 residues. Between the trimmed V and J ends, which lost 3 bases and 3 bases, there was a span of 10 bases. CDR3 coding DNA: TGTGCCAGTAGTATGGGGGGATGGACAGATACGCAGTATTTT. As protein: CASSMGGWTDTQYF.

The chain recombines TRBV27 with TRBJ1-1; TRBD1 agrees at 7 bases. The J segment lost 4 bases and the V segment lost 4 bases, leaving 9 bases of the junction unmatched. CDR1 is MNHEY, CDR2 SMNVEV, per germline (reference sequence). This CDR3 comprises 15 residues. This chain's CDR3 is CASSYKGGSPTEAFF. CDR3 coding DNA: TGTGCCAGCAGTTACAAAGGGGGCTCCCCCACTGAAGCTTTCTTT.

In DNA, the CDR3 is TGTGCCAGCAGCTTGGGCGGGAGGGCCGACACCGGGGAGCTGTTTTTT. Its protein product is CASSLGGRADTGELFF. The chain couples TRBV5-4 to TRBJ2-2, with TRBD2 matching 9 bases. J lost 3 bases, V lost 0 bases, and 3 bases had no gene match. The CDR3 is made up of 16 amino acids. Germline loops: CDR1 SGHNT, CDR2 YYREEE (reference sequence).

This clonotype was counted a few times. V usage is TRBV6-5 and J usage is TRBJ2-7; D call uncertain. The V and J ends lost 0 bases and 5 bases respectively, with 8 bases between them. Germline V gene lookup returns CDR1 MNHEY and CDR2 SVGAGI. The CDR3 loop spans 13 amino acids. The CDR3 loop reads CASSYSGRNEQYF. The CDR3 DNA sequence: TGTGCCAGCAGTTACTCTGGCAGGAACGAGCAGTACTTC.

V and J are TRBV11-2 and TRBJ2-3, with D perhaps given as TRBD1 or TRBD2 (6 bases each). The CDR3 is made up of 17 amino acids. The V and J ends lost 3 bases and 4 bases respectively, with 20 bases between them. Germline CDR1 and CDR2: SGHAT and FQNNGV. The CDR3 DNA reads TGTGCCAGCAGCTTGTCGGGCTCTGGGGGGCAAGCAGATACGCAGTATTTT. This codes for CASSLSGSGGQADTQYF.

This clonotype showed up just a few times. The chain has TRBV29-1 and TRBJ1-1; D is undetermined. Germline CDR1 reads SQVTM; CDR2 reads ANQGSEA. There are 11 residues in the CDR3. Between the trimmed V and J ends, which lost 3 bases and 3 bases, there was a span of 5 bases. CDR3 protein: CSVDPDTEAFF. The CDR3, as DNA: TGCAGCGTTGATCCGGACACTGAAGCTTTCTTT.

This clonotype was seen only a few times. V is TRBV15 and J is TRBJ2-3; D possibly corresponds to TRBD1 (6 bases). V lost 4 bases and J 0 bases, leaving 11 bases between the germline ends. This CDR3 region has 15 residues. Germline-derived CDR1 and CDR2 are LNHNV and YYDKDF (reference sequence). CDR3 region: CATSIPTGSTDTQYF. As DNA, the CDR3 is TGTGCCACCAGCATCCCTACAGGGAGCACAGATACGCAGTATTTT.

The V gene is TRBV4-2, the J gene TRBJ2-7, with D tentatively TRBD1 (5 bases). CDR3 length: 13 amino acids. V was clipped by 4 bases and J by 5 bases, with 12 bases between them. Germline CDR1 LGHNA, CDR2 YNFKEQ. The CDR3 reads CASSLGQGNEQYF. The DNA for the CDR3 is TGTGCCAGCAGCCTCGGCCAGGGTAACGAGCAGTACTTC.

This clonotype was seen ten or more times. This chain joins TRBV5-6 and TRBJ2-1, with D hard to call. Germline V gives CDR1 SGHDT, CDR2 YYEEEE. The CDR3 totals 14 residues. V was clipped by 4 bases and J by 8 bases, with 16 bases between them. Here the CDR3 reads CASSPRAPGHEQFF. The CDR3 DNA follows: TGTGCCAGCAGCCCCCGGGCCCCCGGCCATGAGCAGTTCTTC.

For this clonotype: Given a much more abundant clone one base away, this may be a read error. This chain joins TRBV3-1 and TRBJ1-5; a weak D match, TRBD1 (6 bases). CDR3 size: 14 residues. Per the germline V gene, CDR1 is LGHDT and CDR2 is YNNKEL (reference sequence). V was clipped by 1 base and J by 4 bases, with 8 bases between them. CDR3: CASSQAGHNQPQHF. The CDR3 region has the DNA TGTGCCAGCAGCCAAGCGGGACATAATCAGCCCCAGCATTTT.